This is a list of T cell receptor beta chains from one sample in a study of beta chain features in type 1 diabetes. Data came from immunoSEQ multiplex PCR; TCRdb stores just in-frame clones and leaves some out. Seen here are about 390,000 clones, around a tenth observed once, and the top ten hold approximately 0.55%. The sample comprised central memory CD4+ T cells from blood. These receptors originate from a man aged 30-40 years with type 1 diabetes. Both conserved end residues are part of each CDR3. The order of the fields is clone size, D gene, J gene, V gene, CDR3 DNA, CDR3 protein. The D gene is left open where the match is weak. For some rows the clone size is stated as once, few or many, or as a class when expanded; others skip it.

clone_size: -; d_call: -; j_call: TRBJ1-2; v_call: TRBV7-8; cdr3_nt: TGTGCCAGCAGCTTAGAGTCCGGGAGCCATTCAACATACACCTTC; cdr3_aa: CASSLESGSHSTYTF
clone_size: -; d_call: -; j_call: TRBJ2-1; v_call: TRBV9; cdr3_nt: TGTGCCAGCAGTCCCTCCTTCGCCTCCTACAATGAGCAGTTCTTC; cdr3_aa: CASSPSFASYNEQFF
clone_size: -; d_call: TRBD1; j_call: TRBJ2-7; v_call: TRBV28; cdr3_nt: TGTGCCAGCAGCCAACAGGGGGCGCGTTCCGACTTC; cdr3_aa: CASSQQGARSDF
clone_size: -; d_call: TRBD2; j_call: TRBJ2-7; v_call: TRBV4-2; cdr3_nt: TGTGCCAGCAGCCCTAACCCCGGGACTAGCCATGGGGAGCAGTACTTC; cdr3_aa: CASSPNPGTSHGEQYF
clone_size: -; d_call: -; j_call: TRBJ2-3; v_call: TRBV19; cdr3_nt: TGTGCCAGTAGTATCTGGGGCCTTCGCACAGATACGCAGTATTTT; cdr3_aa: CASSIWGLRTDTQYF
clone_size: many; d_call: -; j_call: TRBJ2-7; v_call: TRBV7-9; cdr3_nt: TGTGCCAGCACCCTGGGCTCCTACGAGCAGTACTTC; cdr3_aa: CASTLGSYEQYF
clone_size: few; d_call: -; j_call: TRBJ2-1; v_call: TRBV7-2; cdr3_nt: TGTGCCAGCGGAAAAGAGTCCCTCCGCAATGAGCAGTTCTTC; cdr3_aa: CASGKESLRNEQFF
clone_size: few; d_call: -; j_call: TRBJ2-2; v_call: TRBV30; cdr3_nt: TGTGCCTGGAGTGTAACAACAGGATCGAACACCGGGGAGCTGTTTTTT; cdr3_aa: CAWSVTTGSNTGELFF
clone_size: few; d_call: -; j_call: TRBJ2-1; v_call: TRBV28; cdr3_nt: TGTGCCAGCAGTTTACCCCGGCAAGGTGAGCAGTTCTTC; cdr3_aa: CASSLPRQGEQFF
clone_size: -; d_call: TRBD1; j_call: TRBJ1-1; v_call: TRBV18; cdr3_nt: TGTGCCAGCTCACGACCAACAGGGGACACTGAAGCTTTCTTT; cdr3_aa: CASSRPTGDTEAFF
clone_size: few; d_call: -; j_call: TRBJ1-2; v_call: TRBV28; cdr3_nt: TGTGCCAGCAGTTTATTACGCCCCGGGGCCGAGGGGACCGGTGGCTACACCTTC; cdr3_aa: CASSLLRPGAEGTGGYTF
clone_size: -; d_call: -; j_call: TRBJ2-1; v_call: TRBV7-3; cdr3_nt: TGTGCCAGCAGCACTACAATAGTAAATGAGCAGTTCTTC; cdr3_aa: CASSTTIVNEQFF
clone_size: -; d_call: -; j_call: TRBJ2-7; v_call: TRBV30; cdr3_nt: TGTGCCTGGAGAACTGGCGGAGCCTACGAGCAGTACTTC; cdr3_aa: CAWRTGGAYEQYF
clone_size: many; d_call: -; j_call: TRBJ1-1; v_call: TRBV7-9; cdr3_nt: TGTGCCAGCAGCCCGCAGGGTATAGGAGGCACTGAAGCTTTCTTT; cdr3_aa: CASSPQGIGGTEAFF
clone_size: once; d_call: TRBD1; j_call: TRBJ1-4; v_call: TRBV2; cdr3_nt: TGTGCCAGCATGGACAGGGGGCGCGGGGGTGAAAAACTGTTTTTT; cdr3_aa: CASMDRGRGGEKLFF
clone_size: few; d_call: TRBD2; j_call: TRBJ2-1; v_call: TRBV19; cdr3_nt: TGTGCCAGTAGTATTGGGGGCGGGGGACTAGCGGGAGGAGGCTCCTACAATGAGCAGTTCTTC; cdr3_aa: CASSIGGGGLAGGGSYNEQFF
clone_size: few; d_call: -; j_call: TRBJ2-1; v_call: TRBV5-1; cdr3_nt: TGCGCCAGCAGCACGGGGGACCCCGACAATGAGCAGTTCTTC; cdr3_aa: CASSTGDPDNEQFF
clone_size: many; d_call: TRBD1; j_call: TRBJ1-2; v_call: TRBV28; cdr3_nt: TGTGCCAGCAGTCCGGGACAGCCCTATGGCTACACCTTC; cdr3_aa: CASSPGQPYGYTF
clone_size: -; d_call: TRBD2; j_call: TRBJ2-3; v_call: TRBV4-3; cdr3_nt: TGCGCCAGCAGCCTGTCTAGCGGACCCTTTGGTGATACGCAGTATTTT; cdr3_aa: CASSLSSGPFGDTQYF
clone_size: many; d_call: -; j_call: TRBJ2-1; v_call: TRBV29-1; cdr3_nt: TGCAGCGTCCGTAAGACTGGCAATGAGCAGTTCTTC; cdr3_aa: CSVRKTGNEQFF
clone_size: few; d_call: TRBD1; j_call: TRBJ2-5; v_call: TRBV28; cdr3_nt: TGTGCCAGCAGACAACCGGGACAGGGGAAAGAGACCCAGTACTTC; cdr3_aa: CASRQPGQGKETQYF
clone_size: few; d_call: TRBD2; j_call: TRBJ2-5; v_call: TRBV28; cdr3_nt: TGTGCCAGCAGTACAGCCCCCCTGCGGGGGTATCAAGAGACCCAGTACTTC; cdr3_aa: CASSTAPLRGYQETQYF
clone_size: few; d_call: -; j_call: TRBJ2-3; v_call: TRBV27; cdr3_nt: TGTGCCAGCAGAAGTGGGGTCCGGCCCCGGGACACAGATACGCAGTATTTT; cdr3_aa: CASRSGVRPRDTDTQYF
clone_size: -; d_call: -; j_call: TRBJ2-1; v_call: TRBV6-1; cdr3_nt: TGTGCCAGCACCTCGGGGGCATCTGGAGGTAGTGAGCAGTTCTTC; cdr3_aa: CASTSGASGGSEQFF
clone_size: many; d_call: -; j_call: TRBJ2-2; v_call: TRBV2; cdr3_nt: TGTGCCAGCGCCCCCTCGGGCGGGGAGCTGTTTTTT; cdr3_aa: CASAPSGGELFF
clone_size: -; d_call: -; j_call: TRBJ1-1; v_call: TRBV5-1; cdr3_nt: TGCGCCAGCAGCAAGGCCCTAGACACTGAAGCTTTCTTT; cdr3_aa: CASSKALDTEAFF
clone_size: -; d_call: -; j_call: TRBJ1-4; v_call: TRBV19; cdr3_nt: TGTGCCAGTCGGAAGGTTGACAATGAAAAACTGTTTTTT; cdr3_aa: CASRKVDNEKLFF
clone_size: few; d_call: TRBD2; j_call: TRBJ2-7; v_call: TRBV28; cdr3_nt: TGTGCCAGCAGGGGGGGGTACGGCGAGCAGTACTTC; cdr3_aa: CASRGGYGEQYF
clone_size: few; d_call: TRBD1; j_call: TRBJ2-7; v_call: TRBV4-1; cdr3_nt: TGCGCCAGCAGCCCGCGGACAGGGGGCTACGAGCAGTACTTC; cdr3_aa: CASSPRTGGYEQYF
clone_size: few; d_call: -; j_call: TRBJ1-1; v_call: TRBV7-2; cdr3_nt: TGTGCCAGCAGCTTCTTGTTCGGATTGAACACTGAAGCTTTCTTT; cdr3_aa: CASSFLFGLNTEAFF
clone_size: many; d_call: TRBD2; j_call: TRBJ2-7; v_call: TRBV29-1; cdr3_nt: TGCAGCGCTGAAGGGGGACTAGCGCCCTACGAGCAGTACTTC; cdr3_aa: CSAEGGLAPYEQYF
clone_size: -; d_call: -; j_call: TRBJ1-4; v_call: TRBV7-9; cdr3_nt: TGTGCCAGCAGCTTAAGTGGGCTCCAAAAACTGTTTTTT; cdr3_aa: CASSLSGLQKLFF
clone_size: few; d_call: -; j_call: TRBJ2-3; v_call: TRBV5-1; cdr3_nt: TGCGCCAGCAGCTTGGCCAAGTCTAGCGACACAGATACGCAGTATTTT; cdr3_aa: CASSLAKSSDTDTQYF
clone_size: -; d_call: -; j_call: TRBJ2-1; v_call: TRBV11-3; cdr3_nt: TGTGCCAGCAGCTCTAGGCTGACGGGTGAGCAGTTCTTC; cdr3_aa: CASSSRLTGEQFF
clone_size: many; d_call: -; j_call: TRBJ1-4; v_call: TRBV5-4; cdr3_nt: TGTGCCAGCAGCCCACAGGCCCGAGGGCCGAATGAAAAACTGTTTTTT; cdr3_aa: CASSPQARGPNEKLFF
clone_size: few; d_call: TRBD2; j_call: TRBJ2-1; v_call: TRBV4-2; cdr3_nt: TGTGCCAGCAGCCAAGAGGTGGCTAGCGGGAGGGTCAGCTCCTACAATGAGCAGTTCTTC; cdr3_aa: CASSQEVASGRVSSYNEQFF